A single sample is the source of the 17 T cell receptor beta chains below, sequenced in a study of T-cell reconstitution after alpha-beta-depleted transplantation in children. The authors prepared the TCRbeta library with unique molecular identifiers. TCRdb used MiXCR to reprocess the PCR reads, holding one entry per CDR3 protein. Counted here are 190,000 or so distinct CDR3 sequences, roughly 6.3% occurring once; the ten biggest clones make up 4.5%. The sequenced sample was PBMCs, obtained before TCRalphabeta/CD19-depleted stem cell transplant. The receptors were sampled from a girl in the first two years of life with combined immunodeficiency, due to receive a stem cell transplant.

This clonotype was seen repeatedly, ten times or more. This chain links TRBV7-9 with TRBJ2-1; possibly TRBD1 or TRBD2 for D (6 bases each). This CDR3 is 16 amino acids long. The germline gives CDR1 SEHNR, CDR2 FQNEAQ (reference sequence). V shed 2 bases and J shed 5 bases, with 16 bases lying between them. CDR3 coding DNA: TGTGCCAGCAGCTTAAGACCGGGGGCCACAGACAATGAGCAGTTCTTC. Residues: CASSLRPGATDNEQFF.

This clonotype was observed at least ten times. This CDR3 reads CASTRDLVNEKLFF. In DNA, the CDR3 is TGTGCCAGCACTAGGGATTTGGTTAATGAAAAACTGTTTTTT. The rearrangement uses TRBV28 and TRBJ1-4; D unresolved. The CDR3 has 14 residues. Trimming shortened V by 7 bases and J by 4 bases, and 13 bases separated the two germline ends. Germline CDR1 is MDHEN and CDR2 is SYDVKM.

This clonotype showed up many times. This rearrangement joins TRBV19 to TRBJ2-1; 8 bases align to TRBD2. V was clipped by 8 bases and J by 6 bases; unmatched bases: 9. The germline gives CDR1 LNHDA, CDR2 SQIVND (reference sequence). This CDR3 has 14 amino acids. The CDR3 protein is CASWAAGVSNEQFF. The CDR3 nucleotides are TGTGCCAGTTGGGCAGCGGGAGTCAGCAATGAGCAGTTCTTC.

There are many counts of this clonotype. V gene TRBV28 combines with J gene TRBJ2-5; tentative D call: TRBD2 (6 bases). V was clipped by 11 bases and J by 2 bases, with 15 bases between them. The CDR3 totals 13 residues. Looked up from germline, CDR1 is MDHEN and CDR2 is SYDVKM. CDR3 sequence reads: CALRGSGQETQYF. The CDR3 coding sequence is TGTGCCCTTCGGGGGAGCGGGCAAGAGACCCAGTACTTC.

This clonotype has at least ten counts. The chain has TRBV12-3 or TRBV12-4 and TRBJ2-1; possible D gene TRBD2, 5 bases. This CDR3 has 15 amino acids. The ends were cut back, 6 bases at V and 5 bases at J, with 17 bases in the middle. The CDR3 sequence: CASSAGGGPHNEQFF. CDR3 DNA: TGTGCCAGCAGCGCCGGTGGCGGGCCTCACAATGAGCAGTTCTTC.

This clonotype was counted at least ten times. The rearrangement joins TRBV6-1 to TRBJ1-5, with D unclear. The V end lost 6 bases, the J end lost 1 base, and 7 bases lay between the germline ends. The CDR3 has 13 residues. Germline loops: CDR1 MNHNS, CDR2 SASEGT. The CDR3 bases are TGTGCCAGCAGAGAGGACAGCAATCAGCCCCAGCATTTT. This encodes CASREDSNQPQHF.

This clonotype was detected many times. The genes are TRBV4-3 and TRBJ1-1; D gene uncertain. Trimming cost V 4 bases and J 5 bases, with 23 bases left between them. Germline CDR1 and CDR2: LGHNA and YSLEER. This CDR3 comprises 17 residues. The CDR3 reads CASSPWAGQTPGTEAFF. CDR3 coding DNA: TGCGCCAGCAGCCCGTGGGCAGGCCAGACGCCCGGGACTGAAGCTTTCTTT.

This clonotype was counted ten times or more. The V call is TRBV2, the J call TRBJ2-3; 9 bases agree with TRBD1. V shed 5 bases, J shed 4 bases, and the junction held 4 bases outside the gene matches. From germline, CDR1 is SNHLY and CDR2 FYNNEI. The CDR3 spans 14 residues. DNA of the CDR3: TGTGCCAGCAGTCCCGGGACAGGGCCAGATACGCAGTATTTT. Its protein is CASSPGTGPDTQYF.

At least ten counts were recorded for this clonotype. The CDR3 reads CSVVGTGGRGTDTQYF. CDR3 nucleotide sequence: TGCAGCGTTGTAGGGACAGGGGGCCGGGGCACAGATACGCAGTATTTT. V and J are TRBV29-1 and TRBJ2-3; 12 bases match TRBD1. The CDR3 runs to 16 residues. Germline assignment: CDR1 SQVTM and CDR2 ANQGSEA. The ends lost 4 bases at V and 1 base at J; junction bases unmatched: 6.

As to this clonotype: Germline is not matched at one junction end, which may reflect a read error. J is TRBJ2-7 and V is TRBV5-1; 7 positions agree with TRBD1. Germline V gene sequence: CDR1 SGHRS, CDR2 YFSETQ. The CDR3 length is 14 residues. CDR3 DNA: TGCGCCAGCAGCTTGGGACAGGGTCCCTACGAGGAGTACTTC. It codes for CASSLGQGPYEEYF.

This clonotype was detected a few times. This chain links TRBV23-1 with TRBJ2-1, with 14 nucleotides matching TRBD2. TRBV23-1 is sorted into the ORF group, with uncertain function. This CDR3 has 17 amino acids. V was pared by 8 bases and J by 0 bases, with 6 bases of the junction left unmatched. CDR3 protein: CASRPGTSGSSYNEQFF. CDR3 sequence (DNA): TGCGCCAGCCGTCCCGGGACTAGCGGGAGCTCCTACAATGAGCAGTTCTTC.

Ten or more counts support this clonotype. The V gene is TRBV7-9, the J gene TRBJ1-2, with a tentative D call TRBD1 (5 bases). V dropped 1 base and J dropped 6 bases, with 12 bases sitting between them. Germline CDR1 SEHNR, CDR2 FQNEAQ (reference sequence). The CDR3 has 14 residues. The CDR3 region has the DNA TGTGCCAGCAGCTTAGTTGGGGCGCCACATGGCTACACCTTC. This encodes CASSLVGAPHGYTF.

This clonotype was detected many times. This chain joins TRBV24-1 and TRBJ2-1, with 10 bases lining up with TRBD1. The CDR3 has 13 amino acids. Germline V gives CDR1 KGHDR, CDR2 SFDVKD. Trimming took 7 bases from V and 7 from J; bases not matched to a gene: 3. The CDR3 protein is CATRDRGLNEQFF. CDR3 DNA sequence: TGTGCCACCAGAGACAGGGGGCTGAATGAGCAGTTCTTC.

This clonotype was detected ten times or more. V and J are TRBV5-1 and TRBJ1-1; 8 bases are a match to TRBD1. Germline CDR1 reads SGHRS; CDR2 reads YFSETQ. J was trimmed by 5 bases and V by 3 bases; bases with no gene match: 6. The CDR3 is 14 residues long. The CDR3 protein is CASSWGQAKTEAFF. CDR3 DNA sequence: TGCGCCAGCAGCTGGGGACAGGCGAAAACTGAAGCTTTCTTT.

This clonotype was seen repeatedly, ten times or more. The chain couples TRBV10-3 to TRBJ2-5, with 9 bases aligning to TRBD1. V lost 9 bases, J lost 4 bases, and 6 bases stayed unmatched. The CDR3 loop spans 13 amino acids. From germline, CDR1 is ENHRY and CDR2 SYGVKD. In nucleotides, the CDR3 is TGTGCCATACAGGGGGCGCAGCGAGAGACCCAGTACTTC. As protein: CAIQGAQRETQYF.

This clonotype was observed at least ten times. The genes are TRBV29-1 and TRBJ1-2; possible D gene TRBD1, 6 bases. The germline V gene has CDR1 SQVTM and CDR2 ANQGSEA. The CDR3 spans 14 residues. V lost 0 bases and J lost 5, with 13 bases in between. CDR3: CSVEDLGRGYGYTF. CDR3 in DNA: TGCAGCGTTGAAGATCTGGGAAGGGGGTATGGCTACACCTTC.

The chain uses TRBV5-1 and TRBJ1-5, with D maybe TRBD1 (6 bases). Per germline, CDR1 SGHRS and CDR2 YFSETQ. The V and J ends lost 2 bases and 1 base respectively, with 13 bases between them. This CDR3 is built from 16 residues. CDR3 region: CASSLGGPASNQPQHF. Here the CDR3 DNA reads TGCGCCAGCAGCTTAGGGGGACCGGCGAGCAATCAGCCCCAGCATTTT. The variable domain in full, with the rest retrieved from reference TRBV5-1 and TRBJ1-5, is KAGVTQTPRYLIKTRGQQVTLSCSPISGHRSVSWYQQTPGQGLQFLFEYFSETQRNKGNFPGRFSGRQFSNSRSEMNVSTLELGDSALYLCASSLGGPASNQPQHFGDGTRLSIL.